This T cell receptor beta chain was obtained from a study of cytomegalovirus exposure and HLA in healthy donors. Study details: An earlier analysis found 120 million or so unique TCR beta sequences from approximately 200 million T cells. Regarding the study as a whole: After further analysis at a later stage, 15,000 to 20,000 TCR beta sequences were associated with HLA alleles at 0.05 false discovery rate. In a later analysis, compared with equally common non-associated chains, HLA-associated beta chains were more expanded.

PCR primers comprised 60 Vbeta and 13 Jbeta primers. Clones were sequenced by immunoSEQ multiplex PCR, and TCRdb holds only the in-frame ones, with some missing. The sample contains around 170,000 clones, over 75% of which appear only once. On this clone: Its matching antigen is unknown.

Germline V lookup: CDR1 SGDLS, CDR2 YYNGEE. The CDR3 consists of 15 residues. With 4 bases removed from V and 6 bases from J, the gap between germline ends came to 17 bases. The sequence was obtained from a man aged 50 to 60 in good health and CMV-seronegative. The V call is TRBV9, the J call TRBJ2-1; maybe TRBD2 (6 bases). Material for sequencing was PBMCs. The CDR3: CASSSSGTEGNEQFF. CDR3 nucleotides: TGTGCCAGCAGCTCGTCCGGGACGGAGGGCAATGAGCAGTTCTTC. Full variable domain (missing parts from reference TRBV9 and TRBJ2-1): DSGVTQTPKHLITATGQRVTLRCSPRSGDLSVYWYQQSLDQGLQFLIQYYNGEERAKGNILERFSAQQFPDLHSELNLSSLELGDSALYFCASSSSGTEGNEQFFGPGTRLTVL.